The 27 T cell receptor beta chains below were found in one sample sequenced in a study of OX40 agonist ivuxolimab in advanced cancers. Profiled with immunoSEQ multiplex PCR; TCRdb holds only in-frame clones, not every one. The sample lists tens of thousands of clones, 91% occurring once. The sample was CD4+ or CD8+ T cells sorted from blood, taken in a trial of the OX40 agonist ivuxolimab. The source of these receptors is an adult with an advanced solid tumor such as melanoma, head and neck, liver or kidney cancer.

The chain uses TRBV6-5 and TRBJ2-7; D may match TRBD1 or TRBD2 (5 bases each). The V gene lost 3 bases and the J gene lost 0 bases, with 15 bases spanning the gap. Per the germline V gene, CDR1 is MNHEY and CDR2 is SVGAGI. The CDR3 totals 16 residues. The CDR3 here is CASSYGGVQSSYEQYF. Written as DNA, the CDR3 is TGTGCCAGCAGTTATGGGGGTGTCCAGAGCTCCTACGAGCAGTACTTC.

The gene calls are TRBV27 and TRBJ2-7, with TRBD1 matching 10 bases. Germline V gene lookup returns CDR1 MNHEY and CDR2 SMNVEV (reference sequence). V was clipped by 5 bases and J by 0 bases; unmatched bases: 13. CDR3 length equals 18 residues. CDR3: CASSNQGQGLAPSYEQYF. The CDR3 DNA reads TGTGCCAGCAGTAACCAGGGACAGGGGCTAGCGCCCTCCTACGAGCAGTACTTC.

The V gene is TRBV7-8, the J gene TRBJ2-1; D is undetermined. V gave up 5 bases and J gave up 7 bases, with 12 bases separating them. The CDR3 contains 13 residues. Germline V gene lookup returns CDR1 SGHVS and CDR2 FQNEAQ. CDR3 region: CASSHRLGNEQFF. CDR3 nucleotide sequence: TGTGCCAGCAGCCACCGCCTGGGGAATGAGCAGTTCTTC.

The chain couples TRBV9 to TRBJ1-4; D not certain. V gave up 0 bases and J gave up 3 bases, with 3 bases separating them. In germline, CDR1 is SGDLS, CDR2 YYNGEE. This CDR3 region has 13 residues. This CDR3 reads CASSVGANEKLFF. Here the CDR3 DNA reads TGTGCCAGCAGCGTAGGAGCTAATGAAAAACTGTTTTTT. The variable domain in full, with the rest retrieved from reference TRBV9 and TRBJ1-4, is DSGVTQTPKHLITATGQRVTLRCSPRSGDLSVYWYQQSLDQGLQFLIQYYNGEERAKGNILERFSAQQFPDLHSELNLSSLELGDSALYFCASSVGANEKLFFGSGTQLSVL.

This clone was observed a single time. The CDR3 DNA reads as TGCGCCAGCAGCGAGTTCTCGAACACGGGACTAGCATGGGTCAATGAGCAGTTCTTC. Translation gives CASSEFSNTGLAWVNEQFF. The genes are TRBV5-1 and TRBJ2-1; 9 bases align to TRBD2. This CDR3 comprises 19 residues. Per the germline V gene, CDR1 is SGHRS and CDR2 is YFSETQ. Unmatched junction bases numbered 20, after V lost 4 bases and J lost 6 bases.

The chain uses TRBV30 and TRBJ2-5; D remains ambiguous. The CDR3 is 11 amino acids. CDR1 is GTSNPN and CDR2 is SVGIG in the germline V gene (reference sequence). CDR3 nucleotide sequence: TGTGCTTTTAAGTACCAAGAGACCCAGTACTTC. Amino acids: CAFKYQETQYF. The whole variable domain, remainder taken from reference TRBV30 and TRBJ2-5, is SQTIHQWPATLVQPVGSPLSLECTVEGTSNPNLYWYRQAAGRGLQLLFYSVGIGQISSEVPQNLSASRPQDRQFILSSKKLLLSDSGFYLCAFKYQETQYFGPGTRLLVL.

The V gene is TRBV4-1, the J gene TRBJ1-2, with D possibly TRBD1 on 5 matching bases. The germline CDR1 and CDR2 sequences are MGHRA and YSYEKL. V was trimmed by 1 base and J by 0 bases, leaving 15 bases between them. The length of the CDR3 is 17 residues. Here the CDR3 DNA reads TGCGCCAGCAGCCAAGTATTAGGCGGGGGAGCTAACTATGGCTACACCTTC. Protein product: CASSQVLGGGANYGYTF.

This clone was observed a handful of times. Other DNA sequences within the sample encode an identical CDR3. The chain has TRBV5-6 and TRBJ1-1; D is uncertain. V lost 1 base and J 4 bases, leaving 5 bases between the germline ends. The CDR3 extends over 12 amino acids. From germline, CDR1 is SGHDT and CDR2 YYEEEE. The CDR3 sequence: CASSLRGTEAFF. CDR3 nucleotide sequence: TGTGCCAGCAGCTTGCGAGGCACTGAAGCTTTCTTT.

This clone appeared a few times. V and J are TRBV2 and TRBJ2-3, with D tentatively TRBD2 (7 bases). The CDR3 has 13 residues. From germline, CDR1 is SNHLY and CDR2 FYNNEI. V was pared by 2 bases and J by 6 bases, with 9 bases between. The DNA of the CDR3 is TGTGCCAGCAGTGAAAGGGGGGGGGATACGCAGTATTTT. Translation: CASSERGGDTQYF.

The V gene is TRBV7-8, the J gene TRBJ2-7; D is ambiguous. Looked up from germline, CDR1 is SGHVS and CDR2 is FQNEAQ. Trimming left V 5 bases short and J 3 bases short, with 11 bases between. This CDR3 comprises 13 residues. The CDR3 sequence is CASSPGLDYEQYF. For the CDR3, the DNA is TGTGCCAGCAGCCCGGGCCTCGACTACGAGCAGTACTTC.

The V gene is TRBV19, the J gene TRBJ2-7; D unresolved. V lost 9 bases and J lost 3, with 21 bases in between. Germline V lookup: CDR1 LNHDA, CDR2 SQIVND (reference sequence). The CDR3 totals 15 residues. As DNA, the CDR3 is TGTGCCAGCGGCGAAGGTCCCGCGTCTCTCTACGAGCAGTACTTC. It yields the protein CASGEGPASLYEQYF.

This clone is a singleton in its sample. This rearrangement joins TRBV27 to TRBJ1-5, with D possibly TRBD1 on 5 matching bases. Germline assignment: CDR1 MNHEY and CDR2 SMNVEV (reference sequence). V was clipped by 2 bases and J by 2 bases, with 13 bases between them. This CDR3 region has 16 residues. CDR3 DNA: TGTGCCAGCAGTTTAACCCAGGGAAATGGCAATCAGCCCCAGCATTTT. Translated, it gives CASSLTQGNGNQPQHF.

CDR3 nucleotides: TGTGCCAGCAGCGACCAGGGAAACTATGGCTACACCTTC. Translation gives CASSDQGNYGYTF. The rearrangement uses TRBV13 and TRBJ1-2, with D maybe TRBD1 (5 bases). Trimming shortened V by 5 bases and J by 2 bases, and 9 bases separated the two germline ends. The length of the CDR3 is 13 residues. The germline V gene encodes CDR1 PRHDT and CDR2 FYEKMQ (reference sequence).

The J gene is TRBJ2-1, the V gene TRBV7-8, with no clear D. V gave up 5 bases and J gave up 1 base, with 9 bases separating them. CDR3 length: 14 amino acids. In germline, CDR1 is SGHVS, CDR2 FQNEAQ. CDR3 sequence reads: CASSEQSSYNEQFF. CDR3 coding DNA: TGTGCCAGCAGCGAACAAAGTTCCTACAATGAGCAGTTCTTC.

V and J are TRBV19 and TRBJ2-7, with 10 bases identical to TRBD2. The germline CDR1 and CDR2 sequences are LNHDA and SQIVND (reference sequence). This CDR3 region has 16 residues. The J segment lost 3 bases and the V segment lost 2 bases, leaving 7 bases of the junction unmatched. DNA for the CDR3: TGTGCCAGTAGTATAAGCTCGACTAGCGGGTACTACGAGCAGTACTTC. Protein: CASSISSTSGYYEQYF.

J is TRBJ2-7 and V is TRBV5-6; 7 nucleotides line up with TRBD2. This CDR3 has 16 amino acids. Per germline, CDR1 SGHDT and CDR2 YYEEEE. V shed 5 bases and J 5 bases; nucleotides not matched to a gene: 16. The CDR3 sequence is CASSHLPQDAGDEQYF. The CDR3, as DNA: TGTGCCAGCAGTCATCTACCGCAGGATGCGGGAGACGAGCAGTACTTC.

The chain couples TRBV7-2 to TRBJ2-3; no firm D call. From germline, CDR1 is SGHTA and CDR2 FQGNSA. Trimming removed 1 base at V and 2 bases at J, with 13 bases between. The length of the CDR3 is 16 residues. Written as DNA, the CDR3 is TGTGCCAGCAGCTTAGGACCCCCGTGGGCCACAGATACGCAGTATTTT. Protein product: CASSLGPPWATDTQYF. Full variable domain (missing parts from reference TRBV7-2 and TRBJ2-3): GAGVSQSPSNKVTEKGKDVELRCDPISGHTALYWYRQSLGQGLEFLIYFQGNSAPDKSGLPSDRFSAERTGGSVSTLTIQRTQQEDSAVYLCASSLGPPWATDTQYFGPGTRLTVL.

This rearrangement joins TRBV9 to TRBJ2-7, with 8 bases identical to TRBD2. The CDR3 runs 14 residues. Germline CDR1 SGDLS, CDR2 YYNGEE. V shed 0 bases and J 3 bases; nucleotides not matched to a gene: 2. This CDR3 reads CASSVGGGNYEQYF. DNA of the CDR3: TGTGCCAGCAGCGTAGGCGGGGGGAACTACGAGCAGTACTTC. The full variable domain, rest sourced from reference TRBV9 and TRBJ2-7, is DSGVTQTPKHLITATGQRVTLRCSPRSGDLSVYWYQQSLDQGLQFLIQYYNGEERAKGNILERFSAQQFPDLHSELNLSSLELGDSALYFCASSVGGGNYEQYFGPGTRLTVT.

The chain couples TRBV10-2 to TRBJ1-1; no firm D call. The V end was cut by 7 bases, the J end by 1 base, with 10 bases between. This CDR3 contains 13 residues. Germline-derived CDR1 and CDR2 are WSHSY and SAAADI. The CDR3 protein is CASKPGGNTEAFF. CDR3 nucleotide sequence: TGCGCCAGCAAGCCGGGAGGGAACACTGAAGCTTTCTTT.

This clone was seen a single time. The chain links TRBV5-6 to TRBJ2-1; D possibly corresponds to TRBD1 (5 bases). CDR1 and CDR2 (germline): SGHDT, YYEEEE. V was shortened by 2 bases and J by 8 bases, with 11 bases between the two germline ends. The CDR3 has 13 residues. The CDR3 DNA reads as TGTGCCAGCAGCTTAGGGGTCGGCGATGAGCAGTTCTTC. Residues: CASSLGVGDEQFF.

This clone has just one count. V and J are TRBV11-2 and TRBJ2-7; tentatively, D is TRBD1 (5 bases). CDR1 is SGHAT, CDR2 FQNNGV, per germline. The CDR3 spans 15 residues. V dropped 1 base and J dropped 3 bases, with 13 bases sitting between them. The CDR3 nucleotides read TGTGCCAGCAGCTTAGTTGGGGCAGGGAACTACGAGCAGTACTTC. Its protein is CASSLVGAGNYEQYF.

CDR3 sequence reads: CASKEAGVLETQYF. CDR3 DNA sequence: TGTGCCAGCAAGGAGGCGGGAGTCCTGGAGACCCAGTACTTC. The chain employs TRBV28 and TRBJ2-5; TRBD2 matches at 7 bases. CDR1 is MDHEN and CDR2 is SYDVKM in the germline V gene. V lost 7 bases to trimming and J lost 5 bases; unmatched junction nucleotides: 10. The CDR3 extends over 14 amino acids.

This clone was recorded once. The chain joins TRBV19 to TRBJ1-4, with D possibly matching TRBD1 (5 bases). There are 15 residues in the CDR3. Germline-derived CDR1 and CDR2 are LNHDA and SQIVND (reference sequence). The V end lost 8 bases, the J end lost 5 bases, and 18 bases lay between the germline ends. CDR3 loop: CASHPTMGENEKLFF. CDR3 in DNA: TGTGCCAGTCACCCCACGATGGGGGAAAATGAAAAACTGTTTTTT. The full variable domain, completed using reference TRBV19 and TRBJ1-4, is DGGITQSPKYLFRKEGQNVTLSCEQNLNHDAMYWYRQDPGQGLRLIYYSQIVNDFQKGDIAEGYSVSREKKESFPLTVTSAQKNPTAFYLCASHPTMGENEKLFFGSGTQLSVL.

This chain joins TRBV7-3 and TRBJ2-1, with 12 bases aligning to TRBD2. The CDR3 loop spans 16 amino acids. V lost 5 bases, J lost 3 bases, and 5 bases stayed unmatched. Germline assignment: CDR1 SGHTA and CDR2 FQGTGA. The chain's CDR3 is CASSATSGRNYNEQFF. CDR3 bases: TGTGCCAGCAGCGCTACTAGCGGGAGGAACTACAATGAGCAGTTCTTC.

This clone was seen once. CDR3 sequence (DNA): TGTGCCAGCAGGTCAGCAGCGTACATGAACACCGGGGAGCTGTTTTTT. Protein product: CASRSAAYMNTGELFF. The V call is TRBV7-2, the J call TRBJ2-2, with D hard to call. V was trimmed by 6 bases and J by 1 base, leaving 15 bases between them. This CDR3 spans 16 amino acids. The germline V gene encodes CDR1 SGHTA and CDR2 FQGNSA.

CDR3 sequence (DNA): TGTGCCAGCAGCTTAGGAGGCGGCTCCTACGAGCAGTACTTC. This sequence encodes CASSLGGGSYEQYF. The genes are TRBV7-9 and TRBJ2-7; D remains unclear. The CDR3 loop spans 14 amino acids. Trimming stripped 1 base from V and 0 bases from J, with 7 bases between. Germline lookup yields CDR1 SEHNR and CDR2 FQNEAQ (reference sequence). Combining the CDR3 with reference TRBV7-9 and TRBJ2-7 gives the whole variable domain DTGVSQNPRHKITKRGQNVTFRCDPISEHNRLYWYRQTLGQGPEFLTYFQNEAQLEKSRLLSDRFSAERPKGSFSTLEIQRTEQGDSAMYLCASSLGGGSYEQYFGPGTRLTVT.

The chain links TRBV11-3 to TRBJ1-1; D ambiguous. This CDR3 is built from 12 residues. The V end lost 8 bases, the J end lost 6 bases, and 13 bases lay between the germline ends. Looked up from germline, CDR1 is SGHNT and CDR2 is YENEEA. The CDR3 region is CASSLGTAEAFF. The CDR3 DNA is TGTGCCAGCTCCCTAGGTACCGCTGAAGCTTTCTTT.